A selection of T cell receptor beta chains follows, all from one sample in a study of T-cell reconstitution after alpha-beta-depleted transplantation in children. Each CDR3 protein is one row after TCRdb ran MiXCR on the PCR reads. The sample lists hundreds of thousands of distinct CDR3 sequences, roughly a tenth seen once, with less than 5% in the top ten. The sample consisted of PBMCs from the stem cell graft donor, taken from the stem cell graft. The receptors were gathered from a human donor who donated a stem cell graft to a child with acute myeloid leukemia. Both conserved end residues are part of each CDR3. D genes are given only for firm matches. Not every row has a clone size; where given, it reads once, few, many or a size class.

V	length	D	size	J	CDR3	DNA
TRBV2	15	TRBD1	NA	TRBJ2-2	CATTGVTERTGELFF	TGTGCCACCACAGGGGTGACAGAACGCACCGGGGAGCTGTTTTTT
TRBV20-1	14	TRBD2	NA	TRBJ2-7	CSAELAGGSYEQYF	TGCAGTGCTGAACTAGCGGGAGGGTCCTACGAGCAGTACTTC
TRBV27	13	NA	NA	TRBJ1-2	CASSRQGQGGYTF	TGTGCCAGCAGTCGCCAGGGTCAGGGTGGCTACACCTTC
TRBV10-3	15	TRBD1	many	TRBJ2-4	CAISPGQGKDGIQYF	TGTGCCATCAGTCCGGGACAGGGGAAAGATGGCATTCAGTACTTC
TRBV28	15	NA	NA	TRBJ1-4	CASRWIGPANEKLFF	TGTGCCAGTAGATGGATTGGGCCGGCGAATGAAAAACTGTTTTTT
TRBV7-3	15	NA	once	TRBJ2-2	CASRFGGSVTGELFF	TGTGCCAGCCGCTTTGGTGGGTCGGTCACCGGGGAGCTGTTTTTT
TRBV12-3/TRBV12-4	16	NA	few	TRBJ2-2	CASTPGRQGGIGELFF	TGTGCCAGCACCCCCGGTAGGCAGGGGGGAATCGGGGAGCTGTTTTTT
TRBV20-1	18	NA	NA	TRBJ1-2	CSARVDIGFSGVNYGYTF	TGCAGTGCTAGAGTGGACATCGGGTTTTCGGGTGTAAACTATGGCTACACCTTC
TRBV10-3	15	NA	few	TRBJ2-3	CAISGRAGNADTQYF	TGTGCCATCAGTGGAAGGGCAGGCAATGCAGATACGCAGTATTTT
TRBV19	13	NA	NA	TRBJ2-3	CAMGGDRTDTQYF	TGTGCCATGGGCGGGGATCGCACAGATACGCAGTATTTT
TRBV24-1	15	NA	many	TRBJ2-1	CATSNWGPTYNEQFF	TGTGCCACCAGTAATTGGGGCCCAACCTACAATGAGCAGTTCTTC
TRBV20-1	16	TRBD2	many	TRBJ2-3	CSARPRGPGGPYTQYF	TGCAGTGCTAGACCCCGAGGTCCGGGAGGGCCATATACGCAGTATTTT
TRBV7-2	17	TRBD2	many	TRBJ2-1	CASSLAVAGTPRNEQFF	TGTGCCAGCAGCCTGGCGGTAGCGGGCACTCCAAGGAATGAGCAGTTCTTC
TRBV7-8	14	NA	NA	TRBJ2-3	CASSLGPDTDTQYF	TGTGCCAGCAGCTTAGGCCCCGATACAGATACGCAGTATTTT
TRBV20-1	12	NA	NA	TRBJ1-2	CSAPEWDYGYTF	TGCAGTGCCCCAGAGTGGGATTATGGCTACACCTTC
TRBV14	17	TRBD2	many	TRBJ2-7	CASSQRTLGLADNEQYF	TGTGCCAGCAGCCAAAGAACCCTGGGACTAGCGGACAACGAGCAGTACTTC
TRBV10-3	14	TRBD1	NA	TRBJ2-6	CAIQGAGGANVLTF	TGTGCCATACAGGGGGCAGGTGGGGCCAACGTCCTGACTTTC
TRBV12-3/TRBV12-4	12	NA	many	TRBJ2-7	CASSIGSYEQYF	TGTGCCAGCAGTATCGGCTCCTACGAGCAGTACTTC
TRBV5-1	15	NA	NA	TRBJ1-1	CASSLANVGNTEAFF	TGCGCCAGCAGCTTGGCCAACGTAGGCAACACTGAAGCTTTCTTT
TRBV7-2	14	NA	few	TRBJ2-5	CASSTRPRAGTQYF	TGTGCCAGCAGCACTCGACCCCGGGCTGGGACCCAGTACTTC
TRBV29-1	15	NA	many	TRBJ1-4	CSVEEGQLTNEKLFF	TGCAGCGTTGAAGAAGGACAGCTAACTAATGAAAAACTGTTTTTT
TRBV7-9	15	TRBD1	few	TRBJ2-7	CASRPWTGLSYEQYF	TGTGCCAGCAGACCGTGGACAGGCCTATCCTACGAGCAGTACTTC
TRBV6-2/TRBV6-3	15	NA	few	TRBJ1-1	CASAALGRRNTEAFF	TGTGCCAGCGCTGCCTTAGGACGGAGGAACACTGAAGCTTTCTTT
TRBV7-3	13	TRBD2	many	TRBJ2-1	CASSLTLANEQFF	TGTGCCAGCAGCTTGACACTAGCGAACGAGCAGTTCTTC
TRBV29-1	13	NA	many	TRBJ1-1	CSVGLTGNTEAFF	TGCAGCGTTGGGCTAACAGGGAACACTGAAGCTTTCTTT
TRBV20-1	15	TRBD2	few	TRBJ2-5	CSARDRLAGAETQYF	TGCAGTGCTAGAGATCGCCTAGCGGGAGCAGAGACCCAGTACTTC
TRBV20-1	17	NA	few	TRBJ2-3	CSADLSPTGKGTDTQYF	TGCAGTGCCGATTTAAGCCCGACGGGAAAGGGCACAGATACGCAGTATTTT
TRBV5-1	14	NA	many	TRBJ2-1	CASSLALTDNEQFF	TGCGCCAGCAGCTTGGCGTTGACAGACAATGAGCAGTTCTTC
TRBV20-1	15	TRBD2	many	TRBJ2-1	CSASQLAGAYNEQFF	TGCAGTGCTTCACAACTAGCGGGAGCCTACAATGAGCAGTTCTTC
TRBV20-1	14	TRBD2	NA	TRBJ2-7	CSATPSGRGYEQYF	TGCAGTGCTACCCCTAGCGGGAGGGGTTATGAGCAGTACTTC
TRBV20-1	14	TRBD1	many	TRBJ1-5	CSATQTGAYQPQHF	TGCAGTGCGACCCAAACAGGGGCATATCAGCCCCAGCATTTT